The 20 T cell receptor beta chains presented below share a single source sample, sequenced in a study of T cell clones after liver transplantation. The assay was immunoSEQ multiplex PCR, and TCRdb's table has in-frame clones only and misses some. Of fewer than 9,500 clones listed, approximately 80% were seen once; the top ten hold roughly three fifths. The material was CD8+ T cells from blood, obtained at the 22-month timepoint. All receptors come from a human patient who received a liver transplant. Certain T cells may be donor cells from the graft.

The V call is TRBV9, the J call TRBJ2-5, with 9 bases that match TRBD2. V lost 3 bases to trimming and J lost 5 bases; unmatched junction nucleotides: 8. Looked up from germline, CDR1 is SGDLS and CDR2 is YYNGEE. This CDR3 has 15 residues. The CDR3 is CASSGAGLALETQYF. CDR3 coding DNA: TGTGCCAGCAGCGGTGCGGGACTAGCTCTTGAGACCCAGTACTTC.

This clone came up a few times. The V gene is TRBV27, the J gene TRBJ2-2, with 13 bases lining up with TRBD2. Germline lookup yields CDR1 MNHEY and CDR2 SMNVEV (reference sequence). The CDR3 has 16 amino acids. Trimming removed 3 bases from V and 6 bases from J; junction bases left unmatched: 4. CDR3 DNA sequence: TGTGCCAGCAGTTTGATGACTAGCGGGGGGCCCGGGGAGCTGTTTTTT. This gives the protein CASSLMTSGGPGELFF.

The chain links TRBV5-4 to TRBJ2-7; 8 positions match TRBD1. The V and J ends lost 3 bases and 6 bases, in that order; junction bases with no gene match: 11. This CDR3 has 15 amino acids. CDR1 SGHNT and CDR2 YYREEE come from the germline V gene (reference sequence). As DNA, the CDR3 is TGTGCCAGCAGCTACCGTTCCCAGGGGGCAGGCGAGCAGTACTTC. The encoded protein is CASSYRSQGAGEQYF.

This clone was seen only a few times. This chain connects TRBV4-1 to TRBJ2-3; D unresolved. The CDR3 extends over 16 amino acids. Germline CDR1 MGHRA, CDR2 YSYEKL. Trimming left V 4 bases short and J 1 base short, with 15 bases between. The CDR3 DNA reads as TGCGCCAGCAGCCTCCGGCAGGATCCCCGCACAGATACGCAGTATTTT. This gives the protein CASSLRQDPRTDTQYF.

This clone was seen once. The rearrangement links TRBV7-9 to TRBJ2-5; D may be TRBD1 (6 bases). CDR3 size: 16 residues. Germline CDR1 is SEHNR and CDR2 is FQNEAQ (reference sequence). With 5 bases removed from V and 0 bases from J, the gap between germline ends came to 16 bases. The CDR3 DNA follows: TGTGCCAGCAGCCTACGTGATGGGGGCGACCAAGAGACCCAGTACTTC. It codes for CASSLRDGGDQETQYF.

The J gene is TRBJ2-3, the V gene TRBV29-1; TRBD2 aligns across 10 bases. Germline V gene data show CDR1 as SQVTM and CDR2 as ANQGSEA. V gave up 4 bases and J gave up 5 bases; unmatched junction bases: 6. The CDR3 extends over 14 amino acids. The CDR3 DNA reads as TGCAGCGTTGGAACTAGCGGGATCCGAGATACGCAGTATTTT. Translation: CSVGTSGIRDTQYF.

The rearrangement uses TRBV5-4 and TRBJ1-1; TRBD1 might be the D (5 bases). The CDR3 spans 14 residues. CDR1 is SGHNT and CDR2 is YYREEE in the germline V gene (reference sequence). The V and J ends lost 0 bases and 4 bases respectively, with 10 bases between them. Here the CDR3 reads CASSLEGAGTEAFF. The CDR3 DNA follows: TGTGCCAGCAGCTTGGAAGGGGCGGGCACTGAAGCTTTCTTT.

The V call is TRBV29-1, the J call TRBJ1-2; 9 bases line up with TRBD1. The CDR3 covers 14 residues. V was clipped by 7 bases and J by 6 bases; unmatched bases: 12. Per germline, CDR1 SQVTM and CDR2 ANQGSEA. DNA of the CDR3: TGCAGCGACCAAGCCGGGACAGGGTTTAATGGCTACACCTTC. Protein product: CSDQAGTGFNGYTF.

The CDR3 DNA reads as TGTGCCAGCAGCTTCGGGGAACAGGGCTCTGGAAACACCATATATTTT. Its protein is CASSFGEQGSGNTIYF. The chain has TRBV4-2 and TRBJ1-3; a possible D gene is TRBD1 (6 bases). This CDR3 is built from 16 residues. Germline V gene sequence: CDR1 LGHNA, CDR2 YNFKEQ. The V gene lost 5 bases and the J gene lost 0 bases, with 14 bases spanning the gap.

This clone was detected only a few times. The V and J genes are TRBV19 and TRBJ2-2; D remains ambiguous. Germline lookup yields CDR1 LNHDA and CDR2 SQIVND (reference sequence). Trimming left V 4 bases short and J 3 bases short, with 0 bases between. The CDR3 covers 11 residues. CDR3 residues: CASSNTGELFF. The CDR3 bases are TGTGCCAGTAGTAACACCGGGGAGCTGTTTTTT.

V and J are TRBV7-2 and TRBJ2-1, with 8 positions matching TRBD1. Unmatched junction bases numbered 5, after V lost 1 base and J lost 6 bases. From germline, CDR1 is SGHTA and CDR2 FQGNSA. This CDR3 comprises 15 residues. The CDR3 sequence is CASSLVAGGFNEQFF. The CDR3 DNA reads TGTGCCAGCAGCTTAGTAGCAGGGGGCTTCAATGAGCAGTTCTTC. The variable domain in full, with the rest retrieved from reference TRBV7-2 and TRBJ2-1, is GAGVSQSPSNKVTEKGKDVELRCDPISGHTALYWYRQSLGQGLEFLIYFQGNSAPDKSGLPSDRFSAERTGGSVSTLTIQRTQQEDSAVYLCASSLVAGGFNEQFFGPGTRLTVL.

The rearrangement joins TRBV18 to TRBJ1-5, with D possibly being TRBD1 (5 bases). The CDR3 consists of 15 residues. Trimming removed 3 bases from V and 0 bases from J, with 9 bases in between. From germline, CDR1 is KGHSH and CDR2 LQKENI. The CDR3 region has the DNA TGTGCCAGCTCACCGGGGGGGAATAGCAATCAGCCCCAGCATTTT. Amino acids: CASSPGGNSNQPQHF.

This clone was recorded once. The chain carries TRBV7-2 and TRBJ1-5, with D maybe TRBD1 (5 bases). The CDR3 length is 15 residues. The ends were cut back, 1 base at V and 8 bases at J, with 15 bases in the middle. Germline V gene lookup returns CDR1 SGHTA and CDR2 FQGNSA. CDR3 sequence reads: CASSLGSGTGEPQHF. The CDR3 DNA sequence: TGTGCCAGCAGCTTAGGATCAGGGACGGGGGAGCCCCAGCATTTT.

The rearrangement uses TRBV30 and TRBJ1-5, with TRBD1 matching over 9 bases. The CDR3 runs 14 residues. V lost 5 bases and J lost 4; bases outside the gene matches: 6. Per the germline V gene, CDR1 is GTSNPN and CDR2 is SVGIG (reference sequence). The DNA for the CDR3 is TGTGCCTGGTCAGGGGGACAGGGTAATCAGCCCCAGCATTTT. It yields the protein CAWSGGQGNQPQHF.

This clone was found a few times. The chain recombines TRBV2 with TRBJ2-7; 7 positions match TRBD2. CDR1 SNHLY and CDR2 FYNNEI come from the germline V gene. V dropped 7 bases and J dropped 1; count of bases not matched to a gene: 4. There are 13 residues in the CDR3. DNA of the CDR3: TGTGCCAGCACGGGAGGCGGGTCCTACGAGCAGTACTTC. Amino acid sequence: CASTGGGSYEQYF.

The rearrangement links TRBV30 to TRBJ1-1, with D hard to call. The length of the CDR3 is 13 residues. The V end was cut by 4 bases, the J end by 1 base, with 10 bases between. Germline-derived CDR1 and CDR2 are GTSNPN and SVGIG (reference sequence). The CDR3 loop is CAWNRRTNTEAFF. For the CDR3, the DNA is TGTGCCTGGAACCGCAGGACGAACACTGAAGCTTTCTTT.

The chain couples TRBV28 to TRBJ2-7; D is unclear. In germline, CDR1 is MDHEN, CDR2 SYDVKM. The CDR3 consists of 13 residues. V was trimmed by 5 bases and J by 3 bases, leaving 11 bases between them. This CDR3 is CASSPTDLYEQYF. The CDR3 DNA reads as TGTGCCAGCAGTCCCACCGACCTCTACGAGCAGTACTTC.

The chain is built from TRBV4-1 and TRBJ1-2; TRBD1 matches at 8 bases. From germline, CDR1 is MGHRA and CDR2 YSYEKL. The length of the CDR3 is 14 residues. Germline trimming cut 4 bases from V and 4 bases from J; bases unmatched to any gene: 5. The CDR3 is CASSPGQGGYGYTF. The CDR3 DNA follows: TGCGCCAGCAGCCCCGGACAGGGAGGCTATGGCTACACCTTC.

The rearrangement uses TRBV7-3 and TRBJ2-1, with 10 bases identical to TRBD2. CDR1 SGHTA and CDR2 FQGTGA come from the germline V gene. Losses at the gene ends were 5 bases for V and 7 bases for J; bases not matched to a gene: 14. This CDR3 spans 17 amino acids. CDR3 sequence reads: CASSHPPGTSESNEQFF. For the CDR3, the DNA is TGTGCCAGCAGCCACCCTCCCGGGACTAGCGAATCGAATGAGCAGTTCTTC.

CDR3 loop: CASSRQGGTEAFF. The CDR3 nucleotides read TGTGCCAGCAGCCGACAGGGCGGCACTGAAGCTTTCTTT. V is TRBV11-2 and J is TRBJ1-1, with 7 bases fitting TRBD1. Unmatched junction bases numbered 4, after V lost 5 bases and J lost 4 bases. The CDR3 runs 13 residues. CDR1 SGHAT and CDR2 FQNNGV come from the germline V gene.